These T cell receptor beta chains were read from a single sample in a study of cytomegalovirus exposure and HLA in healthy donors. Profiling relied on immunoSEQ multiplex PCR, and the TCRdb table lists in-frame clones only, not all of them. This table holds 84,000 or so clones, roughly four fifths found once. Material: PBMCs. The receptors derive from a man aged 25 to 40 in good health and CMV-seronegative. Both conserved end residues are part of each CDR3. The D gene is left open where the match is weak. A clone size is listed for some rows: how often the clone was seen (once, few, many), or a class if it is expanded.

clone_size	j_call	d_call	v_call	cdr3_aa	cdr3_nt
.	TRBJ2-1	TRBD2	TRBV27	CASSSIMPFERDYNEQFF	TGTGCCAGCAGTAGCATTATGCCCTTTGAGCGGGACTACAATGAGCAGTTCTTC
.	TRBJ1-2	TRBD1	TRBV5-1	CASSLGGQGEGYTF	TGCGCCAGCAGCTTGGGCGGACAGGGGGAGGGCTACACCTTC
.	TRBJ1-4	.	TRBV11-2	CASSRTRGTNEKLFF	TGTGCCAGCAGCCGTACCCGGGGGACGAATGAAAAACTGTTTTTT
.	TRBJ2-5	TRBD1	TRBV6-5	CASSQKGQVETQYF	TGTGCCAGCAGTCAAAAAGGACAGGTGGAGACCCAGTACTTC
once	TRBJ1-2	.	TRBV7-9	CASSLDAGRGYGYTF	TGTGCCAGCAGCTTAGATGCGGGGCGCGGTTATGGCTACACCTTC
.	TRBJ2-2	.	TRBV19	CASRQGGSTGELFF	TGTGCCAGCCGCCAGGGAGGTTCGACCGGGGAGCTGTTTTTT
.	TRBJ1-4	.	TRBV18	CASSLQGGEKLFF	TGTGCCAGCTCACTACAGGGCGGGGAAAAACTGTTTTTT
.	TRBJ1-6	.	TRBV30	CAWSPGQPNSPLHF	TGTGCCTGGAGTCCCGGACAACCAAATTCACCCCTCCACTTT
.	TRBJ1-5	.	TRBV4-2	CASSLGLGEPQHF	TGTGCCAGCAGCCTGGGACTCGGAGAGCCCCAGCATTTT
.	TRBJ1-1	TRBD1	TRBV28	CASSRQGVITEAFF	TGTGCCAGCAGTCGGCAGGGGGTCATCACTGAAGCTTTCTTT
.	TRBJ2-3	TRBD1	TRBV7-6	CASRSGTDPDTQYF	TGTGCCAGCAGGTCCGGGACAGACCCAGATACGCAGTATTTT
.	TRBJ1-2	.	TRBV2	CASSGSGLVGYTF	TGTGCCAGCAGTGGGAGCGGTCTAGTTGGCTACACCTTC
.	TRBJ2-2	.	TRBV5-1	CASSLLGQGQANTGELFF	TGCGCCAGCAGCTTGCTCGGTCAGGGCCAAGCGAACACCGGGGAGCTGTTTTTT
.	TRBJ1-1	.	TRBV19	CASSILFKGGYTEAFF	TGTGCCAGTAGTATCTTGTTTAAAGGAGGGTACACTGAAGCTTTCTTT
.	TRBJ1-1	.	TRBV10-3	CAVQQGKNTEAFF	TGTGCCGTTCAACAGGGAAAGAACACTGAAGCTTTCTTT
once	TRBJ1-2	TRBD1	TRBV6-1	CASSGDGQGRPYGYTF	TGTGCCAGCAGTGGAGACGGACAGGGGCGTCCCTATGGCTACACCTTC
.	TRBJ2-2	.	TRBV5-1	CASSPFGLTNTGELFF	TGCGCCAGCAGCCCATTCGGACTGACGAACACCGGGGAGCTGTTTTTT
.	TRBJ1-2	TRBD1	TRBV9	CASSVTGGTHLYGYTF	TGTGCCAGCAGCGTAACAGGGGGGACGCATCTCTATGGCTACACCTTC
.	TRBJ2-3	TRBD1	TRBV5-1	CASSLAGTGVSDTQYF	TGCGCCAGCAGCTTGGCCGGGACAGGGGTTTCAGATACGCAGTATTTT
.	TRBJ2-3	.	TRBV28	CASSFEADTQYF	TGTGCCAGCAGTTTTGAGGCAGATACGCAGTATTTT
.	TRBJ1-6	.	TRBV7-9	CASSSPDSPLHF	TGTGCCAGCAGCTCCCCGGATTCACCCCTCCACTTT
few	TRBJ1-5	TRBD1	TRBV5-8	CASSLQGAGPQHF	TGTGCCAGCAGCTTGCAGGGGGCCGGGCCCCAGCATTTT
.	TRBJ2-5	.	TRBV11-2	CASSPGLGQETQYF	TGTGCCAGCAGCCCCGGGTTGGGCCAAGAGACCCAGTACTTC
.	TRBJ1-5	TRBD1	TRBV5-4	CASSVQGANQPQHF	TGTGCCAGCAGCGTACAGGGGGCGAATCAGCCCCAGCATTTT
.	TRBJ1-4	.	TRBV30	CAWSYGNEKLFF	TGTGCCTGGAGTTACGGTAATGAAAAACTGTTTTTT
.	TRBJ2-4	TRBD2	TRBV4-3	CASGLAGALAKNIQYF	TGCGCCAGCGGGCTAGCGGGGGCCTTAGCCAAAAACATTCAGTACTTC
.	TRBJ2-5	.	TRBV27	CASSPTGLERRQETQYF	TGTGCCAGCAGTCCGACGGGACTCGAGAGGCGACAAGAGACCCAGTACTTC
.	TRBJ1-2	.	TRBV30	CAWSGGYGYTF	TGTGCCTGGAGCGGAGGATATGGCTACACCTTC
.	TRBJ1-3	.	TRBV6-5	CASSGQSSGNTIYF	TGTGCCAGCAGCGGACAGAGCTCTGGAAACACCATATATTTT
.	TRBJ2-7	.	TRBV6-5	CASSYSTAYEQYF	TGTGCCAGCAGTTACTCCACAGCCTACGAGCAGTACTTC
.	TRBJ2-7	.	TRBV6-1	CASREVYEQYF	TGTGCCAGCAGGGAGGTTTACGAGCAGTACTTC
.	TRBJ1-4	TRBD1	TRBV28	CASRQTGGPTNEKLFF	TGTGCCAGCAGGCAGACAGGGGGCCCAACTAATGAAAAACTGTTTTTT
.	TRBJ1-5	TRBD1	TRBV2	CASSGTGGWQPQHF	TGTGCCAGCAGTGGGACAGGGGGCTGGCAGCCCCAGCATTTT
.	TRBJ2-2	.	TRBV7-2	CASSLPGQNTGELFF	TGTGCCAGCAGCTTACCTGGACAGAACACCGGGGAGCTGTTTTTT
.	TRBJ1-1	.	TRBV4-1	CASGGRGNTEAFF	TGCGCCAGCGGCGGGCGGGGAAACACTGAAGCTTTCTTT
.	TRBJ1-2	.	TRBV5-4	CASSLKQDLNYGYTF	TGTGCCAGCAGCTTGAAACAGGACCTTAACTATGGCTACACCTTC
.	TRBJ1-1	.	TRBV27	CASSLGAGAMNTEAFF	TGTGCCAGCAGTTTGGGGGCAGGAGCCATGAACACTGAAGCTTTCTTT
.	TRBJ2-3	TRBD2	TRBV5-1	CASSLDLAGAGTDTQYF	TGCGCCAGCAGCTTGGATCTAGCGGGGGCCGGGACAGATACGCAGTATTTT
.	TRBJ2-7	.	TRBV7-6	CASSLLSRGTYEQYF	TGTGCCAGCAGCTTATTGAGTCGGGGGACCTACGAGCAGTACTTC
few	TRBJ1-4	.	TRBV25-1	CASSEVSGGTAGKLFF	TGTGCCAGCAGTGAAGTGAGCGGGGGGACGGCTGGAAAACTGTTTTTT
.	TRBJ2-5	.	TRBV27	CASSLLGSAQETQYF	TGTGCCAGCAGTTTATTGGGCTCAGCCCAAGAGACCCAGTACTTC
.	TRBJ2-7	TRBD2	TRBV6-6	CASSYSEMTSNEQYF	TGTGCCAGCAGTTACTCGGAGATGACTAGCAACGAGCAGTACTTC
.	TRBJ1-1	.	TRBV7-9	CSSSNSYEAFF	TGTTCCAGCAGTAACAGCTATGAAGCTTTCTTT
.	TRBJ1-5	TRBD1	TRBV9	CASSAGQRQPQHF	TGTGCCAGCAGCGCGGGACAGCGCCAGCCCCAGCATTTT
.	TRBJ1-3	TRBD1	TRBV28	CASGGQISGNTIYF	TGTGCCAGTGGGGGACAGATCTCTGGAAACACCATATATTTT
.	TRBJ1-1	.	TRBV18	CASSGGQNAEAFF	TGTGCCAGCTCAGGCGGACAGAACGCTGAAGCTTTCTTT
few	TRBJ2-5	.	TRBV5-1	CASSGYSGKETQYF	TGCGCCAGCAGCGGATACTCAGGGAAAGAGACCCAGTACTTC